These 22 T cell receptor beta chains share one sample of origin, sequenced in a study of shared clonotypes between healthy human individuals. Assay used: immunoSEQ multiplex PCR; TCRdb lists only in-frame clones, some missing. The data contain roughly 2.2 million clones, 85% to 95% of them singletons. Sequenced: naive CD4+ T cells from PBMCs. Stated subset: CD45RA+ positively selected. Source of these receptors: a man between 18 and 35 years old in good health. Some clones in this sample may be carry-over from other donors' samples.

The chain combines TRBV28 with TRBJ1-1, with a tentative D call TRBD1 (6 bases). The CDR3 is made up of 17 amino acids. From germline, CDR1 is MDHEN and CDR2 SYDVKM. V was shortened by 7 bases and J by 3 bases, with 24 bases between the two germline ends. The CDR3 DNA reads as TGTGCCAGCAAATTTATGGGTCAGGGGAGTGTGCACACTGAAGCTTTCTTT. It codes for CASKFMGQGSVHTEAFF.

This sequence joins TRBV6-5 and TRBJ2-2; tentatively, D is TRBD2 (5 bases). This CDR3 has 16 residues. The ends were cut back, 2 bases at V and 3 bases at J, with 13 bases in the middle. Germline V gene sequence: CDR1 MNHEY, CDR2 SVGAGI. CDR3 bases: TGTGCCAGCAGTTACAACCGGCTAGCCCACACCGGGGAGCTGTTTTTT. It encodes CASSYNRLAHTGELFF.

This clone appeared once. The J gene is TRBJ2-7, the V gene TRBV29-1; D is uncertain. Germline CDR1 and CDR2: SQVTM and ANQGSEA. Trimming stripped 5 bases from V and 0 bases from J, with 5 bases between. The CDR3 runs 11 residues. The DNA of the CDR3 is TGCAGCGTTCGAAGCTCCTACGAGCAGTACTTC. It yields the protein CSVRSSYEQYF.

The chain is built from TRBV25-1 and TRBJ2-7; D perhaps matches TRBD1 (6 bases). Trimming cost V 0 bases and J 1 base, with 10 bases left between them. CDR3 size: 15 residues. CDR1 MGHDK and CDR2 SYGVNS come from the germline V gene. CDR3 in DNA: TGTGCCAGCAGTGAATACGGGGACACGTCCTACGAGCAGTACTTC. It specifies CASSEYGDTSYEQYF.

The rearrangement links TRBV19 to TRBJ1-5; D may be TRBD1 (5 bases). CDR1 and CDR2 from the germline V gene are LNHDA and SQIVND (reference sequence). Trimming cost V 2 bases and J 0 bases, with 14 bases left between them. The CDR3 extends over 17 amino acids. The CDR3 spells CASSIRGVDSSNQPQHF. Here the CDR3 DNA reads TGTGCCAGTAGTATACGAGGGGTAGACAGTAGCAATCAGCCCCAGCATTTT.

The chain uses TRBV14 and TRBJ2-7; 7 positions match TRBD1. The germline CDR1 and CDR2 sequences are SGHDN and FVKESK. Trimming took 4 bases from V and 3 from J; bases not matched to a gene: 3. The CDR3 sequence is 13 residues long. CDR3: CASSPTGDYEQYF. Written as DNA, the CDR3 is TGTGCCAGCAGCCCAACAGGGGACTACGAGCAGTACTTC.

This chain connects TRBV9 to TRBJ2-2; 9 bases fit TRBD1. The V segment lost 3 bases and the J segment 4 bases; nucleotides outside the gene matches: 7. Germline values: CDR1 SGDLS, CDR2 YYNGEE. The CDR3 has 16 amino acids. As DNA, the CDR3 is TGTGCCAGCAGCGAAACGGGACAGGGCGCCACCGGGGAGCTGTTTTTT. Translated: CASSETGQGATGELFF. The entire variable domain, with the rest obtained from reference TRBV9 and TRBJ2-2, is as follows: DSGVTQTPKHLITATGQRVTLRCSPRSGDLSVYWYQQSLDQGLQFLIQYYNGEERAKGNILERFSAQQFPDLHSELNLSSLELGDSALYFCASSETGQGATGELFFGEGSRLTVL.

As concerns this clone: Distinct nucleotide sequences in the sample also encode this CDR3. The rearrangement joins TRBV7-3 to TRBJ1-1; no clear D. Germline loops: CDR1 SGHTA, CDR2 FQGTGA. This CDR3 is built from 14 residues. V dropped 2 bases and J dropped 1 base, with 8 bases sitting between them. CDR3 in amino acids: CASSLLPANTEAFF. The CDR3 DNA reads as TGTGCCAGCAGCTTATTGCCGGCGAACACTGAAGCTTTCTTT.

The chain employs TRBV14 and TRBJ2-2, with 12 bases aligning to TRBD2. The junction had 12 bases not matched to a gene; V was cut back by 2 bases and J by 5 bases. The CDR3 sequence is 19 residues long. Germline V gene lookup returns CDR1 SGHDN and CDR2 FVKESK. In DNA, the CDR3 is TGTGCCAGCAGCCAACTACTAGCGGGAGGACCTTCGGGGACCGGGGAGCTGTTTTTT. Its translation is CASSQLLAGGPSGTGELFF.

The rearrangement links TRBV29-1 to TRBJ2-6; D might be TRBD1 (6 bases). V lost 3 bases, J lost 0 bases, and 12 bases lay in between. Germline CDR1 reads SQVTM; CDR2 reads ANQGSEA. The CDR3 runs 16 residues. The CDR3 sequence: CSVDNRAYSGANVLTF. In DNA form, the CDR3 reads TGCAGCGTTGATAACAGGGCCTACTCTGGGGCCAACGTCCTGACTTTC.

The rearrangement joins TRBV9 to TRBJ2-2; D may be TRBD2 (6 bases). Germline lookup yields CDR1 SGDLS and CDR2 YYNGEE. CDR3 length equals 15 residues. V was trimmed by 2 bases and J by 1 base, leaving 9 bases between them. This chain's CDR3 is CASSVRSGNTGELFF. As DNA, the CDR3 is TGTGCCAGCAGCGTTCGTAGCGGGAACACCGGGGAGCTGTTTTTT.

This clone showed up just once. The sample has other DNA sequences that encode this CDR3 too. V is TRBV28 and J is TRBJ1-2; perhaps TRBD1 as D (6 bases). Between the trimmed V and J ends, which lost 3 bases and 0 bases, there was a span of 11 bases. This CDR3 comprises 15 residues. The germline CDR1 and CDR2 sequences are MDHEN and SYDVKM. CDR3 nucleotides: TGTGCCAGCAGTTTGGGGGACACAACTAACTATGGCTACACCTTC. As protein: CASSLGDTTNYGYTF.

Comments on this clone: Other nucleotide sequences in the sample specify the same CDR3. V is TRBV7-3 and J is TRBJ1-1; the D is unclear. Germline CDR1 reads SGHTA; CDR2 reads FQGTGA. The CDR3 extends over 13 amino acids. The V end was cut by 1 base, the J end by 0 bases, with 3 bases between. The CDR3 loop reads CASSLSMNTEAFF. The CDR3 coding sequence is TGTGCCAGCAGCTTAAGCATGAACACTGAAGCTTTCTTT.

This chain links TRBV7-2 with TRBJ2-3; D may be TRBD1 or TRBD2 (7 bases each). Germline V lookup: CDR1 SGHTA, CDR2 FQGNSA. V lost 3 bases and J 0 bases, leaving 16 bases between the germline ends. This CDR3 comprises 17 residues. The CDR3, as DNA: TGTGCCAGCAGCTTCCTCAGGGGGAGGGTCAGCACAGATACGCAGTATTTT. Translation gives CASSFLRGRVSTDTQYF.

The chain carries TRBV30 and TRBJ2-7, with D perhaps TRBD2 (5 bases). CDR3 length: 13 residues. V gave up 8 bases and J gave up 4 bases, with 18 bases separating them. Germline V gene lookup returns CDR1 GTSNPN and CDR2 SVGIG (reference sequence). CDR3 nucleotides: TGTGCCCAAGCAAAGGGCGGGTTTTACGAGCAGTACTTC. The encoded protein is CAQAKGGFYEQYF.

Details on this clone: Other DNA sequences in this specimen translate into the identical CDR3. V is TRBV30 and J is TRBJ1-2; D uncertain. In germline, CDR1 is GTSNPN, CDR2 SVGIG (reference sequence). V was trimmed by 3 bases and J by 7 bases, leaving 9 bases between them. The CDR3 is 11 amino acids. CDR3 sequence reads: CAWSVRGGYTF. CDR3 nucleotides: TGTGCCTGGAGCGTACGGGGTGGCTACACCTTC.

This clone was detected only once. The V call is TRBV5-4, the J call TRBJ2-5, with D possibly being TRBD2 (6 bases). V lost 5 bases, J lost 4 bases, and 9 bases lay in between. The CDR3 extends over 12 amino acids. Germline CDR1 reads SGHNT; CDR2 reads YYREEE (reference sequence). This chain's CDR3 is CASRRDSETQYF. The DNA of the CDR3 is TGTGCCAGCAGAAGGGACTCAGAGACCCAGTACTTC.

With regard to this clone: Other DNA sequences within the sample encode an identical CDR3. The V gene is TRBV18, the J gene TRBJ1-4, with D perhaps TRBD1 (6 bases). V was cut by 3 bases and J by 5 bases, with 10 bases left in between. Per germline, CDR1 KGHSH and CDR2 LQKENI. The CDR3 covers 14 residues. The CDR3 spells CASSPDRLNEKLFF. CDR3 DNA sequence: TGTGCCAGCTCACCGGACAGACTGAATGAAAAACTGTTTTTT.

The chain recombines TRBV11-2 with TRBJ2-3, with D tentatively TRBD1 (6 bases). V dropped 6 bases and J dropped 4 bases, with 8 bases sitting between them. CDR1 is SGHAT and CDR2 is FQNNGV in the germline V gene. This CDR3 has 12 residues. The DNA of the CDR3 is TGTGCCAGCAGTACAGGGCCAGATACGCAGTATTTT. This codes for CASSTGPDTQYF.

The rearrangement links TRBV28 to TRBJ2-7; D is possibly TRBD2 (5 bases). Trimming pared 1 base from V and 0 bases from J, leaving 10 bases between. CDR3 length equals 15 residues. Germline CDR1 MDHEN, CDR2 SYDVKM. CDR3 coding DNA: TGTGCCAGCAGTTTATTCGGACTCCTCTCCTACGAGCAGTACTTC. Residues: CASSLFGLLSYEQYF.

This chain links TRBV21-1 with TRBJ2-7; the table assigns TRBD2, which was not confirmed against the DNA. TRBV21-1 is described as a pseudogene. The CDR3 runs 19 residues. CDR3 residues: CASSKAIRTSGLQPYEQYF. The DNA for the CDR3 is TGTGCCAGCAGCAAAGCGATACGGACTAGCGGATTACAACCCTACGAGCAGTACTTC.

This chain connects TRBV28 to TRBJ2-5; maybe TRBD2 (5 bases). The J call may be mistaken, given a closer DNA end match to TRBJ2-7. There are 13 residues in the CDR3. Germline V CDR1 and CDR2: MDHEN, SYDVKM. CDR3 region: CASSLRGSYEQYF. The CDR3 DNA follows: TGTGCCAGCAGTTTACGGGGTTCCTACGAGCAGTACTTC.